Each of the 23 T cell receptor beta chains below was sequenced from the same sample in a study of blood T cell repertoires in COVID-19. TCRdb keeps only in-frame clones here, not all; method: immunoSEQ multiplex PCR. The profile shows about 330,000 clones, approximately 89% of them singletons. Material for sequencing was PBMCs or T cells enriched from blood (not recorded which). The receptor source for this set is a man aged 25 to 45 who had recovered from COVID-19.

This chain joins TRBV5-1 and TRBJ2-7; no definite D call. Germline lookup yields CDR1 SGHRS and CDR2 YFSETQ. CDR3 size: 13 residues. The V end was cut by 4 bases, the J end by 3 bases, with 11 bases between. The CDR3 DNA reads as TGCGCCAGCAGCCCGCCCGCGAGCTACGAGCAGTACTTC. Its translation: CASSPPASYEQYF.

The CDR3 DNA sequence: TGTGCCATCAGTGACCCCTGGACTAGCGGGGAGGCCTACGAGCAGTACTTC. This codes for CAISDPWTSGEAYEQYF. J is TRBJ2-7 and V is TRBV10-3; TRBD2 aligns across 12 bases. V trimming: 3 bases; J trimming: 2 bases; junction bases outside the gene matches: 8. CDR3 length equals 17 residues. CDR1 and CDR2 (germline): ENHRY, SYGVKD.

The V gene is TRBV18, the J gene TRBJ2-1; 12 nucleotides match TRBD2. The CDR3 consists of 17 residues. The ends lost 5 bases at V and 12 bases at J; junction bases unmatched: 17. Germline assignment: CDR1 KGHSH and CDR2 LQKENI. The CDR3 DNA reads as TGTGCCAGCTCATCGCTAGCGGGGGGGCTACAATTTGCGTCGCAGTTCTTC. It specifies CASSSLAGGLQFASQFF.

The genes are TRBV29-1 and TRBJ2-3; 9 positions agree with TRBD2. The CDR3 is made up of 15 amino acids. Germline loops: CDR1 SQVTM, CDR2 ANQGSEA. After removal of 3 bases from V and 1 base from J, the junction contained 5 bases not matched to a gene. CDR3 in DNA: TGCAGCGTTGATGCGGCGGGGGGGGGCACAGATACGCAGTATTTT. This sequence encodes CSVDAAGGGTDTQYF.

The chain recombines TRBV2 with TRBJ2-1; TRBD2 might be the D (6 bases). The CDR3 covers 12 residues. Germline V lookup: CDR1 SNHLY, CDR2 FYNNEI. V lost 8 bases to trimming and J lost 3 bases, with 8 bases between them. This chain's CDR3 is CASWGVYNEQFF. CDR3 nucleotides: TGTGCCAGCTGGGGGGTCTACAATGAGCAGTTCTTC.

V gene TRBV4-2 combines with J gene TRBJ1-1; TRBD1 aligns across 7 bases. Germline CDR1 and CDR2: LGHNA and YNFKEQ. The CDR3 length is 15 residues. The V and J ends lost 0 bases and 3 bases, in that order; junction bases with no gene match: 4. The CDR3 sequence: CASSQELGQYTEAFF. Here the CDR3 DNA reads TGTGCCAGCAGCCAAGAATTGGGACAGTACACTGAAGCTTTCTTT.

This rearrangement joins TRBV5-1 to TRBJ2-1; TRBD1 matches at 10 bases. The CDR3 consists of 16 residues. CDR1 is SGHRS, CDR2 YFSETQ, per germline. The ends lost 4 bases at V and 4 bases at J; junction bases unmatched: 8. The CDR3 DNA is TGCGCCAGCAGCCTTACGGGACAGGGGACATACAATGAGCAGTTCTTC. It translates to CASSLTGQGTYNEQFF.

This chain links TRBV28 with TRBJ1-2; no clear D. Trimming removed 2 bases at V and 5 bases at J, with 3 bases between. Germline values: CDR1 MDHEN, CDR2 SYDVKM. This CDR3 has 11 amino acids. The CDR3 reads CASSLEYGYTF. In DNA form, the CDR3 reads TGTGCCAGCAGTTTAGAGTATGGCTACACCTTC.

V and J are TRBV27 and TRBJ2-4; maybe TRBD1 (5 bases). Trimming cost V 3 bases and J 4 bases, with 7 bases left between them. The CDR3 runs to 13 residues. Germline lookup yields CDR1 MNHEY and CDR2 SMNVEV (reference sequence). The DNA of the CDR3 is TGTGCCAGCAGTTTGCAGGGAAAAAACATTCAGTACTTC. This codes for CASSLQGKNIQYF.

The rearrangement uses TRBV9 and TRBJ2-4; perhaps TRBD2 as D (6 bases). With 0 bases removed from V and 2 bases from J, the gap between germline ends came to 9 bases. The germline gives CDR1 SGDLS, CDR2 YYNGEE. The CDR3 covers 15 residues. The CDR3 nucleotides are TGTGCCAGCAGCGTAGGTGGGGGGTCCAAAAACATTCAGTACTTC. Amino acid sequence: CASSVGGGSKNIQYF.

This chain links TRBV7-9 with TRBJ1-4, with 7 nucleotides matching TRBD1. Trimming cost V 10 bases and J 7 bases; bases outside gene matches: 18. Germline CDR1 SEHNR, CDR2 FQNEAQ (reference sequence). The CDR3 extends over 16 amino acids. The DNA of the CDR3 is TGTGCCATCAGGGGGGACAGTAGGAGGGATGGTGAAAAACTGTTTTTT. Amino acid sequence: CAIRGDSRRDGEKLFF.

This sequence joins TRBV28 and TRBJ1-5, with TRBD1 matching over 7 bases. Per the germline V gene, CDR1 is MDHEN and CDR2 is SYDVKM. This CDR3 has 16 residues. J was trimmed by 0 bases and V by 6 bases; bases with no gene match: 8. The CDR3 sequence is CASSPTGLYSNQPQHF. For the CDR3, the DNA is TGTGCCAGCAGCCCGACAGGGCTTTATAGCAATCAGCCCCAGCATTTT.

The J gene is TRBJ1-6, the V gene TRBV9, with D tentatively TRBD1 (6 bases). V shed 2 bases and J shed 7 bases, with 10 bases lying between them. The CDR3 runs to 14 residues. Germline V gene data show CDR1 as SGDLS and CDR2 as YYNGEE. The CDR3 protein is CASSVRDINSPLHF. In DNA, the CDR3 is TGTGCCAGCAGCGTCCGGGACATCAATTCACCCCTCCACTTT.

This rearrangement joins TRBV6-2 or TRBV6-3 to TRBJ2-4; TRBD2 matches 9 bases. CDR3 length equals 14 residues. V shed 4 bases, J shed 7 bases, and the junction held 5 bases outside the gene matches. CDR1 and CDR2 from the germline V gene are MNHEY and SVGEGT. The CDR3 reads CASSFAGGRNIQYF. The CDR3 DNA is TGTGCCAGCAGTTTCGCGGGGGGGCGGAACATTCAGTACTTC.

The V call is TRBV30, the J call TRBJ1-6; unclear D gene. This CDR3 is 12 amino acids long. V was pared by 2 bases and J by 14 bases, with 13 bases between. Germline values: CDR1 GTSNPN, CDR2 SVGIG (reference sequence). The CDR3 reads CAWSREASALHF. The CDR3 region has the DNA TGTGCCTGGAGTAGGGAGGCTTCGGCCCTCCACTTT. The entire variable domain, with the rest obtained from reference TRBV30 and TRBJ1-6, is as follows: SQTIHQWPATLVQPVGSPLSLECTVEGTSNPNLYWYRQAAGRGLQLLFYSVGIGQISSEVPQNLSASRPQDRQFILSSKKLLLSDSGFYLCAWSREASALHFGNGTRLTVT.

This rearrangement joins TRBV28 to TRBJ1-2; TRBD1 is a possible D gene (5 bases). With 5 bases removed from V and 7 bases from J, the gap between germline ends came to 23 bases. The CDR3 has 16 amino acids. Germline CDR1 reads MDHEN; CDR2 reads SYDVKM. CDR3 DNA: TGTGCCAGCAGTCTGGCGCAGGGTGGTATTTGGGTTGGCTACACCTTC. Translating gives CASSLAQGGIWVGYTF.

This chain links TRBV30 with TRBJ2-7; D call uncertain. Germline CDR1 and CDR2: GTSNPN and SVGIG (reference sequence). The CDR3 sequence is 15 residues long. The germline V and J ends were trimmed by 0 bases and 0 bases, with 12 bases remaining between them. CDR3 protein: CAWSVPRSSSYEQYF. The CDR3 nucleotides read TGTGCCTGGAGTGTACCTCGGAGTAGCTCCTACGAGCAGTACTTC.

V usage is TRBV3-1 (or the pseudogene TRBV3-2) and J usage is TRBJ2-4, with 7 positions matching TRBD2. V was pared by 2 bases and J by 0 bases, with 7 bases of the junction left unmatched. In germline, CDR1 is LGHDT, CDR2 YNNKEL (reference sequence). This CDR3 has 17 residues. The CDR3 sequence is CASSQRPSGPAKNIQYF. DNA for the CDR3: TGTGCCAGCAGCCAAAGGCCTAGCGGTCCAGCCAAAAACATTCAGTACTTC.

The chain links TRBV21-1 to TRBJ2-4; the listed D gene, TRBD1, was not tested against the DNA. TRBV21-1 is classified as a pseudogene. The CDR3 is 15 amino acids. The CDR3 region is CASSKGQPAKNIQYF. The CDR3 nucleotides read TGTGCCAGCAGCAAAGGACAGCCAGCCAAAAACATTCAGTACTTC.

This rearrangement joins TRBV2 to TRBJ2-7; perhaps TRBD2 as D (6 bases). The CDR3 is 15 residues long. V was cut by 2 bases and J by 4 bases, with 15 bases left in between. Germline V gene lookup returns CDR1 SNHLY and CDR2 FYNNEI. The DNA for the CDR3 is TGTGCCAGCAGTGAACTAGCGAGAGCTCTATACGAGCAGTACTTC. It encodes CASSELARALYEQYF. Full variable domain (remainder filled in from reference TRBV2 and TRBJ2-7): EPEVTQTPSHQVTQMGQEVILRCVPISNHLYFYWYRQILGQKVEFLVSFYNNEISEKSEIFDDQFSVERPDGSNFTLKIRSTKLEDSAMYFCASSELARALYEQYFGPGTRLTVT.

Here the CDR3 reads CASSTGHGGGRRGEQFF. The CDR3 DNA reads TGTGCCAGCAGTACAGGTCATGGGGGGGGGCGAAGAGGTGAGCAGTTCTTC. The chain is built from TRBV28 and TRBJ2-1; tentative D call: TRBD2 (7 bases). CDR3 length equals 17 residues. The V gene's germline CDR1 is MDHEN and CDR2 SYDVKM. Trimming took 5 bases from V and 9 from J, leaving 26 bases between them.

The V gene is TRBV7-2, the J gene TRBJ1-1, with D possibly being TRBD1 (5 bases). From germline, CDR1 is SGHTA and CDR2 FQGNSA. CDR3 length: 13 residues. The V end lost 1 base, the J end lost 8 bases, and 11 bases lay between the germline ends. In nucleotides, the CDR3 is TGTGCCAGCAGCTTAGGGAGGGGCAGAGAAGCTTTCTTT. Amino acids: CASSLGRGREAFF. Looking up the rest from reference TRBV7-2 and TRBJ1-1 gives the full variable domain: GAGVSQSPSNKVTEKGKDVELRCDPISGHTALYWYRQSLGQGLEFLIYFQGNSAPDKSGLPSDRFSAERTGGSVSTLTIQRTQQEDSAVYLCASSLGRGREAFFGQGTRLTVV.

This chain uses TRBV3-1 (or the pseudogene TRBV3-2) with TRBJ1-6; TRBD1 matches at 9 bases. V gave up 1 base and J gave up 3 bases; unmatched junction bases: 1. CDR1 and CDR2 (germline): LGHDT, YNNKEL (reference sequence). CDR3 length equals 16 residues. The CDR3 nucleotides read TGTGCCAGCAGCCAAGTGGGACAGGGCTATAATTCACCCCTCCACTTT. This translates into CASSQVGQGYNSPLHF.